The clone carrying this T cell receptor beta chain appeared a few times. This sample was taken from a study of T-cell reconstitution after alpha-beta-depleted transplantation in children. The V gene end was trimmed by 7 bases and the J gene end by 3 bases; junction bases not matched to a gene: 9. The CDR3 is made up of 15 amino acids. Germline V gives CDR1 DFQATT, CDR2 SNEGSKA (reference sequence). Unique molecular identifiers tagged the TCRbeta library. One entry per CDR3 protein, called by TCRdb with MiXCR from the PCR reads. The table lists about 610,000 distinct CDR3 sequences, roughly 10% of them singletons, with about 4% in the top ten.

The source of this sequence is a human donor who donated a stem cell graft to a child with acute myeloid leukemia. V and J are TRBV20-1 and TRBJ2-3; TRBD1 aligns across 11 bases. Source: PBMCs from the stem cell graft donor, taken from the stem cell graft. CDR3 in DNA: TGCAGTGGAAGAGGGACAGGGGGGAGGACAGATACGCAGTATTTT. Its translation is CSGRGTGGRTDTQYF.